The next 6 T cell receptor beta chains were all read from a single sample in a study of cytomegalovirus exposure and HLA in healthy donors. This PCR relied on a set of 60 Vbeta primers and 13 Jbeta primers. Profiling relied on immunoSEQ multiplex PCR, and the TCRdb table lists in-frame clones only, not all of them. The sample lists 110,000 to 150,000 clones, around four fifths occurring once. The sequenced sample was PBMCs. The source of these receptors is a male donor in good health and CMV-seronegative.

The chain has TRBV13 and TRBJ1-2; D not resolved. Trimming stripped 5 bases from V and 3 bases from J, with 16 bases between. Germline V CDR1 and CDR2: PRHDT, FYEKMQ (reference sequence). CDR3 length equals 15 residues. This CDR3 is CASSPLLPLDYGYTF. CDR3 coding DNA: TGTGCCAGCAGCCCTCTGCTACCACTGGACTATGGCTACACCTTC. Variable domain in full (rest from reference TRBV13 and TRBJ1-2): AAGVIQSPRHLIKEKRETATLKCYPIPRHDTVYWYQQGPGQDPQFLISFYEKMQSDKGSIPDRFSAQQFSDYHSELNMSSLELGDSALYFCASSPLLPLDYGYTFGSGTRLTVV.

This clone was detected once. Here the CDR3 reads CASSQTGSYGYTF. In nucleotides, the CDR3 is TGTGCCAGCAGCCAGACAGGAAGCTATGGCTACACCTTC. This sequence joins TRBV9 and TRBJ1-2, with D tentatively TRBD1 (6 bases). Per germline, CDR1 SGDLS and CDR2 YYNGEE. The CDR3 contains 13 residues. Trimming cost V 4 bases and J 4 bases, with 11 bases left between them. The complete variable domain, with remaining parts taken from reference TRBV9 and TRBJ1-2, reads DSGVTQTPKHLITATGQRVTLRCSPRSGDLSVYWYQQSLDQGLQFLIQYYNGEERAKGNILERFSAQQFPDLHSELNLSSLELGDSALYFCASSQTGSYGYTFGSGTRLTVV.

This clone was counted between two and nine times. This rearrangement joins TRBV27 to TRBJ1-1; no firm D call. The CDR3 totals 14 residues. Trimming removed 4 bases at V and 1 base at J, with 10 bases between. Germline V gene sequence: CDR1 MNHEY, CDR2 SMNVEV (reference sequence). This chain's CDR3 is CASSYISGNTEAFF. CDR3 DNA sequence: TGTGCCAGCAGTTACATTTCGGGGAACACTGAAGCTTTCTTT.

The count of this clone is one. J is TRBJ1-3 and V is TRBV6-5; 8 nucleotides align to TRBD1. Germline V gene sequence: CDR1 MNHEY, CDR2 SVGAGI. The CDR3 extends over 15 amino acids. J was trimmed by 2 bases and V by 6 bases; bases with no gene match: 6. The CDR3: CASSSDRGAGNTIYF. For the CDR3, the DNA is TGTGCCAGCAGCTCCGACAGGGGTGCTGGAAACACCATATATTTT.

CDR3 DNA sequence: TGTGCCAGCAGCGTAGGTACCGGTTCAGGGAATGAGCAGTTCTTC. Protein: CASSVGTGSGNEQFF. The V call is TRBV9, the J call TRBJ2-1, with D possibly matching TRBD1 (5 bases). Germline V gives CDR1 SGDLS, CDR2 YYNGEE. The CDR3 consists of 15 residues. V was cut by 0 bases and J by 7 bases, with 14 bases left in between.

The chain uses TRBV5-8 and TRBJ2-7; 7 bases match TRBD1. CDR3 length: 14 residues. Per the germline V gene, CDR1 is SGHTS and CDR2 is YDEGEE. The V gene end was trimmed by 4 bases and the J gene end by 12 bases; junction bases not matched to a gene: 16. The CDR3 coding sequence is TGTGCCAGCAGCGACCGGGACAGCCTTTTAGAACGGTACTTC. As protein: CASSDRDSLLERYF.